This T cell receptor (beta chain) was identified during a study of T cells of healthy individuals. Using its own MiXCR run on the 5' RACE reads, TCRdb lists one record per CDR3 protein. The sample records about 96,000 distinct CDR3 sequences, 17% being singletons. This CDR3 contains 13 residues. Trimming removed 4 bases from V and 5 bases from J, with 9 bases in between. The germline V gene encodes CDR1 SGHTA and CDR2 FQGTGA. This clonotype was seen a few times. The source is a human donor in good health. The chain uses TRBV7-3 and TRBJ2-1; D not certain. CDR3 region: CASSSHPNNEQFF. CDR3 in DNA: TGTGCCAGCAGCTCACATCCCAACAATGAGCAGTTCTTC. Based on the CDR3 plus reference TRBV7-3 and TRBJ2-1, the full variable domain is GAGVSQTPSNKVTEKGKYVELRCDPISGHTALYWYRQSLGQGPEFLIYFQGTGAADDSGLPNDRFFAVRPEGSVSTLKIQRTERGDSAVYLCASSSHPNNEQFFGPGTRLTVL.